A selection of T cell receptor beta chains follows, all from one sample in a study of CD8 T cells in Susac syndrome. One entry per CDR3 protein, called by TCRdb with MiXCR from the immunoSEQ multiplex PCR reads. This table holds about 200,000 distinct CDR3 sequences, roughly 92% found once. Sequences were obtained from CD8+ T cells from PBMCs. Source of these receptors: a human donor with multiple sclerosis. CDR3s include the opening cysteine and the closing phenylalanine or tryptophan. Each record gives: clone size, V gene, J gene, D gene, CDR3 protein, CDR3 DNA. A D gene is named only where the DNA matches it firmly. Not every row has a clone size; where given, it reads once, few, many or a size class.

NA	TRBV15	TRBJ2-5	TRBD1	CATSSTEQGAWQETQYF	TGTGCCACCAGCAGTACAGAACAGGGGGCATGGCAAGAGACCCAGTACTTC
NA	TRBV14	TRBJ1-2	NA	CASSQGAGIRGYTF	TGTGCCAGCAGCCAAGGCGCAGGAATTCGTGGCTACACCTTC
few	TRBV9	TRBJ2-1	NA	CASARGGSEEQFF	TGTGCCAGCGCCCGAGGGGGGTCTGAGGAGCAGTTCTTC
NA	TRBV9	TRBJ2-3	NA	CASTTGLGTDTQYF	TGTGCCAGCACCACAGGGCTTGGGACAGATACGCAGTATTTT
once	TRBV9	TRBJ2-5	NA	CASSVDEVSQETQYF	TGTGCCAGCAGCGTAGACGAGGTGTCTCAAGAGACCCAGTACTTC
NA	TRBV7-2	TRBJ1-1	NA	CASSLALDGRTEAFF	TGTGCCAGCAGCTTAGCGCTAGATGGAAGGACTGAAGCTTTCTTT
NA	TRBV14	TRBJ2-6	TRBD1	CASSQVLGQGALGANVLTF	TGTGCCAGCAGCCAAGTTCTAGGACAGGGGGCGCTTGGGGCCAACGTCCTGACTTTC
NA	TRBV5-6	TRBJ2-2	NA	CASLEAGSTGELFF	TGTGCCAGCCTCGAGGCGGGGTCGACCGGGGAGCTGTTTTTT
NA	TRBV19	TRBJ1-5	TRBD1	CASSIDIQGAGNQPQHF	TGTGCCAGTAGTATAGACATACAGGGGGCTGGCAATCAGCCCCAGCATTTT
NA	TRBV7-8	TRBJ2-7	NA	CASSLALFGESEQYF	TGTGCCAGCAGCTTAGCGCTCTTCGGGGAGAGCGAGCAGTACTTC
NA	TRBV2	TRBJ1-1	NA	CASSEGATEAFF	TGTGCCAGCAGTGAGGGGGCAACTGAAGCTTTCTTT
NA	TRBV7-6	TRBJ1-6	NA	CASSRGQGNSPLHF	TGTGCCAGCAGCCGGGGGCAGGGGAATTCACCCCTCCACTTT
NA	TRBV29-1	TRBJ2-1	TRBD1	CSSTGGLHNEQFF	TGCAGCTCCACAGGGGGGTTACACAATGAGCAGTTCTTC
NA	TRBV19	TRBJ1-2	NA	CASSMQGFYGYTF	TGTGCCAGTAGTATGCAGGGCTTCTATGGCTACACCTTC
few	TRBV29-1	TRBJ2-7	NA	CSVEGSLPYEQYF	TGCAGCGTTGAGGGTAGCCTCCCCTACGAGCAGTACTTC
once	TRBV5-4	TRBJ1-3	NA	CASSNGHSGNTIYF	TGTGCCAGCAGCAACGGACACTCTGGAAACACCATATATTTT
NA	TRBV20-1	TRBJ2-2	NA	CSAAGVSGTSNTGELFF	TGCAGTGCCGCAGGGGTCTCTGGGACTTCGAACACCGGGGAGCTGTTTTTT
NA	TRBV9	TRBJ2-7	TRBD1	CASSPGDRASYEQYF	TGTGCCAGCAGCCCCGGGGACAGGGCGTCCTACGAGCAGTACTTC
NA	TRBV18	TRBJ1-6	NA	CASSPVAGGTRPDSPLHF	TGTGCCAGCTCACCAGTAGCGGGAGGGACAAGACCCGATTCACCCCTCCACTTT
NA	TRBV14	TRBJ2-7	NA	CASSHYGTSGPYEQYF	TGTGCCAGCAGCCACTACGGAACTAGTGGCCCCTACGAGCAGTACTTC
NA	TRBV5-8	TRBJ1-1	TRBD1	CASSLNRGPHEAFF	TGTGCCAGCAGCCTTAACAGGGGCCCTCATGAAGCTTTCTTT
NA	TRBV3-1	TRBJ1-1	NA	CASSQPTDTEAFF	TGTGCCAGCAGCCAACCGACAGACACTGAAGCTTTCTTT
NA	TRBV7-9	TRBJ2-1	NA	CASSLGVGGPLSYNEQFF	TGTGCCAGCAGCTTAGGAGTAGGAGGGCCTCTTTCCTACAATGAGCAGTTCTTC
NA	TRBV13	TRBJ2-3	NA	CASSSVQTATQYF	TGTGCCAGCAGCTCAGTCCAGACCGCTACGCAGTATTTT
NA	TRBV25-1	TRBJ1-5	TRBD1	CASSTGTGEGGQPQHF	TGTGCCAGCAGCACCGGGACAGGGGAAGGGGGACAGCCCCAGCATTTT
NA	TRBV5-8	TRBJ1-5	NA	CASSLTRLSDQPQHF	TGTGCCAGCAGCTTAACCCGGCTATCCGATCAGCCCCAGCATTTT
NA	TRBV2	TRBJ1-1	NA	CASGPVPWEAEAFF	TGTGCCAGCGGGCCCGTTCCCTGGGAGGCTGAAGCTTTCTTT
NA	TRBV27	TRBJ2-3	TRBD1	CASSLWGGTGGYGGTDTQYF	TGTGCCAGCAGTTTATGGGGTGGGACAGGGGGTTATGGTGGGACAGATACGCAGTATTTT
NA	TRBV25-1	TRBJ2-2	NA	CASNPGTGELFF	TGTGCCAGTAATCCGGGAACCGGGGAGCTGTTTTTT
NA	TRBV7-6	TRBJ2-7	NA	CASSLASLGEQYF	TGTGCCAGCAGCTTAGCTTCGTTAGGCGAGCAGTACTTC
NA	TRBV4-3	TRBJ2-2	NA	CASSQADSYTGELFF	TGCGCCAGCAGCCAGGCAGACTCGTACACCGGGGAGCTGTTTTTT
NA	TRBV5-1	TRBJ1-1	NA	CASSLDHRVGDTEAFF	TGCGCCAGCAGCTTGGATCACAGGGTTGGGGACACTGAAGCTTTCTTT
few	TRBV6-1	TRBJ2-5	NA	CASSVGHLQETQYF	TGTGCCAGCAGCGTTGGACATCTACAAGAGACCCAGTACTTC
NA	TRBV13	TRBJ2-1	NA	CASSLRDATNEQFF	TGTGCCAGCAGCTTAAGGGACGCGACCAATGAGCAGTTCTTC
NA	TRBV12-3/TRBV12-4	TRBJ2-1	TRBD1	CASSSRDSVEQFF	TGTGCCAGCAGTTCGAGGGACAGTGTGGAGCAGTTCTTC
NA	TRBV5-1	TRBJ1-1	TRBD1	CASSLDGTGLIDTEAFF	TGCGCCAGCAGCTTGGACGGGACAGGACTGATTGACACTGAAGCTTTCTTT
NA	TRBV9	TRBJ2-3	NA	CASSSSASPSTDTQYF	TGTGCCAGCAGCTCGTCGGCCAGCCCTAGCACAGATACGCAGTATTTT
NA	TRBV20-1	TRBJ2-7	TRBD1	CSASPGQGYEQYF	TGCAGTGCCTCTCCGGGACAGGGATACGAGCAGTACTTC
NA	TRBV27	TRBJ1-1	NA	CASSPAATEAFF	TGTGCCAGCAGCCCCGCGGCAACGGAAGCTTTCTTT
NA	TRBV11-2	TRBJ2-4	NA	CASSGTLAKNIQYF	TGTGCCAGCAGCGGCACCCTAGCCAAAAACATTCAGTACTTC
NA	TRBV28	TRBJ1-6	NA	CASMDSSYNSPLHF	TGTGCCAGCATGGACTCCTCCTATAATTCACCCCTCCACTTT
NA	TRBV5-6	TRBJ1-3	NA	CASSLQGIRNTIYF	TGTGCCAGCAGCTTGCAGGGTATAAGAAACACCATATATTTT
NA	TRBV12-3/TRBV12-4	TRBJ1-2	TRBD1	CASSTGVSYGYTF	TGTGCCAGCAGTACAGGGGTTTCCTATGGCTACACCTTC
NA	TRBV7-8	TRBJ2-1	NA	CASSFPLNEQFF	TGTGCCAGCAGCTTCCCCCTAAATGAGCAGTTCTTC
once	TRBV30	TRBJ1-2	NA	CACEGGTGYTF	TGTGCCTGTGAGGGCGGGACAGGCTACACCTTC
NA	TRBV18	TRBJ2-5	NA	CASSPVRGQETQYF	TGTGCCAGCTCACCCGTCAGGGGCCAAGAGACCCAGTACTTC